These 27 T cell receptor beta chains share one sample of origin, sequenced in a study of T cells in Graves' hyperthyroidism and ophthalmopathy (dated by TCRdb to between 2019 and 2020). Library prep was done by multiplex PCR. The sequencing machine was an Illumina HiSeq 2000. Amplification of TCR beta CDR3 regions was carried out from RNA transcripts. The first round of RT-PCR for the TCR CDR3 was performed with the HTBI primer set and the Qiagen OneStep RT-PCR kit. The public reads were run again by TCRdb, first through fastp at Q25 and then through MiXCR, and only productive beta chains were kept. Here each entry gathers all rows of one CDR3 protein and keeps the most common genes and DNA. This sample is represented by 400,000 or so distinct CDR3 sequences; roughly 13% of them were singletons. The ten most abundant clones make up 25% to 30% of the sample. The source material was blood. Source of these receptors: a man aged 50 to 60 with Graves' ophthalmopathy.

Ten or more counts support this clonotype. This chain links TRBV3-1 with TRBJ1-2, with D perhaps TRBD1 (6 bases). Trimming stripped 3 bases from V and 5 bases from J, with 13 bases between. Germline CDR1 LGHDT, CDR2 YNNKEL (reference sequence). CDR3 size: 14 residues. The CDR3: CASSHRDIRYGYTF. In nucleotides, the CDR3 is TGTGCCAGCAGCCACCGGGACATCCGTTATGGCTACACCTTC.

This clonotype was detected many times. V and J are TRBV12-3 or TRBV12-4 and TRBJ2-7, with 14 positions matching TRBD2. J was trimmed by 5 bases and V by 5 bases; bases with no gene match: 5. The CDR3 has 15 amino acids. CDR3 DNA sequence: TGTGCCAGCAGTAAGAGACTAGCGGGAGGGGACGAGCAGTACTTC. Translating gives CASSKRLAGGDEQYF.

The table lists this clonotype with many counts. The chain combines TRBV30 with TRBJ2-1, with 10 bases fitting TRBD1. This CDR3 has 16 residues. Germline CDR1 and CDR2: GTSNPN and SVGIG (reference sequence). After removal of 3 bases from V and 5 bases from J, the junction contained 10 bases not matched to a gene. DNA for the CDR3: TGTGCCTGGAGCGGAACGACAGGGGGCTTGAACAATGAGCAGTTCTTC. Translating gives CAWSGTTGGLNNEQFF.

This clonotype has a count of ten or more. The J gene is TRBJ1-2, the V gene TRBV18, with D perhaps TRBD1 (5 bases). Looked up from germline, CDR1 is KGHSH and CDR2 is LQKENI. The V gene lost 1 base and the J gene lost 7 bases, with 10 bases spanning the gap. The CDR3 is 13 amino acids. CDR3 residues: CASSPQSGSGYTF. CDR3 DNA: TGTGCCAGCTCACCACAATCAGGGTCTGGCTACACCTTC.

In its sample, this clonotype was seen a few times. The CDR3 DNA sequence: TGTGCCACCAGCGGGGCCCCTAGCGCCCCCAACGAGCAGTACTTC. Its translation: CATSGAPSAPNEQYF. The chain couples TRBV15 to TRBJ2-7; TRBD2 is a possible D gene (6 bases). Trimming stripped 5 bases from V and 5 bases from J, with 19 bases between. The V gene's germline CDR1 is LNHNV and CDR2 YYDKDF (reference sequence). The CDR3 spans 15 residues.

This clonotype was observed many times. V usage is TRBV20-1 and J usage is TRBJ2-3; weak D call: TRBD2 (5 bases). The CDR3 is made up of 15 amino acids. Germline loops: CDR1 DFQATT, CDR2 SNEGSKA (reference sequence). Trimming cost V 4 bases and J 0 bases, with 14 bases left between them. The CDR3 nucleotides read TGCAGTGCTAAGCGGACCCGCTCTAGCACAGATACGCAGTATTTT. Translation gives CSAKRTRSSTDTQYF.

The rearrangement joins TRBV20-1 to TRBJ2-1, with D unclear. V lost 3 bases to trimming and J lost 0 bases, with 6 bases between them. The CDR3 has 13 amino acids. Germline CDR1 reads DFQATT; CDR2 reads SNEGSKA (reference sequence). The CDR3 DNA reads as TGCAGTGCTAGGCGCAGCTCCTACAATGAGCAGTTCTTC. Protein: CSARRSSYNEQFF.

This clonotype was seen repeatedly, ten times or more. The chain couples TRBV5-6 to TRBJ2-1; tentatively, D is TRBD1 or TRBD2 (5 bases each). Germline values: CDR1 SGHDT, CDR2 YYEEEE. There are 14 residues in the CDR3. Trimming took 4 bases from V and 5 from J, leaving 13 bases between them. Written as DNA, the CDR3 is TGTGCCAGCAGCGGGGCCGGGGCCAACAATGAGCAGTTCTTC. It encodes CASSGAGANNEQFF.

This clonotype was found many times. This chain connects TRBV11-2 to TRBJ2-4; D is possibly TRBD1 (6 bases). The germline V and J ends were trimmed by 5 bases and 13 bases, with 15 bases remaining between them. The CDR3 is made up of 12 amino acids. Germline CDR1 SGHAT, CDR2 FQNNGV. The CDR3 protein is CASSRDQGIQYF. In DNA, the CDR3 is TGTGCCAGCAGCAGGGATCAGGGGATCCAGTACTTC.

This clonotype has a count of ten or more. This chain connects TRBV28 to TRBJ2-1; TRBD1 matches at 8 bases. The CDR3 runs 15 residues. The germline V gene encodes CDR1 MDHEN and CDR2 SYDVKM. Germline trimming cut 7 bases from V and 5 bases from J; bases unmatched to any gene: 10. The CDR3 nucleotides read TGTGCCAGCAATCGACAGGGGTATAGGGACAATGAGCAGTTCTTC. This encodes CASNRQGYRDNEQFF.

The table lists this clonotype with many counts. CDR3 sequence: CASSSPNTGELFF. The CDR3 DNA is TGTGCCAGCAGCTCGCCGAACACCGGGGAGCTGTTTTTT. The genes are TRBV7-8 and TRBJ2-2; D remains unclear. The germline V and J ends were trimmed by 4 bases and 0 bases, with 3 bases remaining between them. Germline V gene sequence: CDR1 SGHVS, CDR2 FQNEAQ. The CDR3 spans 13 residues.

The genes are TRBV6-4 and TRBJ2-1; 9 positions match TRBD1. J was trimmed by 5 bases and V by 1 base; bases with no gene match: 0. This CDR3 is 14 amino acids long. Germline CDR1 reads MRHNA; CDR2 reads SNTAGT. CDR3 bases: TGTGCCAGCAGTGACTGGGACAGGGACAATGAGCAGTTCTTC. This encodes CASSDWDRDNEQFF.

In this sample, this clonotype turned up a few times. The rearrangement uses TRBV7-2 and TRBJ2-5; D not certain. Trimming removed 1 base from V and 4 bases from J, with 10 bases in between. The germline V gene encodes CDR1 SGHTA and CDR2 FQGNSA. This CDR3 spans 14 amino acids. The CDR3 bases are TGTGCCAGCAGCTTAGAAGGTTGGGGAGAGACCCAGTACTTC. It yields the protein CASSLEGWGETQYF.

This clonotype was counted between two and nine times. Mismatch with germline at one junction end may stem from a read error. The chain is built from TRBV9 and TRBJ2-7; D is ambiguous. Germline assignment: CDR1 SGDLS and CDR2 YYNGEE. This CDR3 region has 15 residues. CDR3 nucleotide sequence: TGTACCAGCAGCCCACAAGAGCCGGCCAGCTACGAGCAGTACTTC. It is translated as CTSSPQEPASYEQYF. Full variable domain (missing parts from reference TRBV9 and TRBJ2-7): DSGVTQTPKHLITATGQRVTLRCSPRSGDLSVYWYQQSLDQGLQFLIQYYNGEERAKGNILERFSAQQFPDLHSELNLSSLELGDSALYFCTSSPQEPASYEQYFGPGTRLTVT.

Many counts were recorded for this clonotype. CDR3 sequence reads: CSASRGTYNEQFF. CDR3 DNA sequence: TGCAGTGCTAGCCGAGGAACATACAATGAGCAGTTCTTC. The J gene is TRBJ2-1, the V gene TRBV20-1; D ambiguous. CDR3 size: 13 residues. V gave up 3 bases and J gave up 4 bases, with 10 bases separating them. Germline V gene lookup returns CDR1 DFQATT and CDR2 SNEGSKA (reference sequence).

This clonotype was seen a single time. This chain joins TRBV5-1 and TRBJ2-5; no definite D call. Trimming stripped 2 bases from V and 2 bases from J, with 16 bases between. CDR3 length equals 16 residues. Per the germline V gene, CDR1 is SGHRS and CDR2 is YFSETQ. Here the CDR3 DNA reads TGCGCCAGCAGCTTTGTCCCGGGTCAACCTCAAGAGACCCAGTACTTC. As protein: CASSFVPGQPQETQYF.

The chain is built from TRBV2 and TRBJ2-4; TRBD1 might be the D (5 bases). Trimming removed 1 base from V and 2 bases from J, with 12 bases in between. The CDR3 loop spans 16 amino acids. Per germline, CDR1 SNHLY and CDR2 FYNNEI. CDR3 region: CASSEGSDSSKNIQYF. The CDR3, as DNA: TGTGCCAGCAGTGAAGGATCCGACAGTTCCAAAAACATTCAGTACTTC.

The table lists this clonotype with many counts. The V gene is TRBV4-2, the J gene TRBJ2-7; 14 nucleotides align to TRBD2. This CDR3 is 17 amino acids long. Looked up from germline, CDR1 is LGHNA and CDR2 is YNFKEQ. V was clipped by 0 bases and J by 6 bases; unmatched bases: 7. Here the CDR3 DNA reads TGTGCCAGCAGCCAAGACTCTGTGACTAGCGGGAGGGCCGAGCAGTACTTC. Residues: CASSQDSVTSGRAEQYF.

Ten or more counts support this clonotype. V and J are TRBV13 and TRBJ2-7; 7 positions agree with TRBD2. The J segment lost 5 bases and the V segment lost 1 base, leaving 2 bases of the junction unmatched. CDR3 length equals 13 residues. Germline CDR1 reads PRHDT; CDR2 reads FYEKMQ (reference sequence). CDR3 DNA: TGTGCCAGCAGCTTAGTGAGCGGGGACGAGCAGTACTTC. It yields the protein CASSLVSGDEQYF.

This clonotype appeared many times. The chain couples TRBV20-1 to TRBJ2-5, with 11 positions matching TRBD2. The V and J ends lost 1 base and 2 bases, in that order; junction bases with no gene match: 12. Germline V gene sequence: CDR1 DFQATT, CDR2 SNEGSKA (reference sequence). CDR3 length: 18 amino acids. The DNA for the CDR3 is TGCAGTGCTAGAGGGGAAGCACTAGCGGGGGCCCCACAAGAGACCCAGTACTTC. Its protein product is CSARGEALAGAPQETQYF.

The CDR3 nucleotides are TGCAGCGGTTTAGCGGGAGGTACAGATACGCAGTATTTT. Translating it yields CSGLAGGTDTQYF. The chain employs TRBV29-1 and TRBJ2-3; TRBD2 aligns across 10 bases. Germline V gene data show CDR1 as SQVTM and CDR2 as ANQGSEA. The CDR3 has 13 amino acids. The V segment lost 7 bases and the J segment 3 bases; nucleotides outside the gene matches: 4.

This clonotype occurred many times. This sequence joins TRBV6-1 and TRBJ1-1, with D perhaps matching TRBD1 (5 bases). V was pared by 6 bases and J by 6 bases, with 23 bases between. Germline CDR1 and CDR2: MNHNS and SASEGT. This CDR3 spans 16 amino acids. DNA for the CDR3: TGTGCCAGCAGCCAAAGGAACGGGGGGGTAACGTCTGAAGCTTTCTTT. Translation gives CASSQRNGGVTSEAFF.

This clonotype showed up many times. The J gene is TRBJ2-7, the V gene TRBV3-1; 7 nucleotides match TRBD2. The CDR3 has 16 residues. V shed 4 bases, J shed 5 bases, and the junction held 14 bases outside the gene matches. Germline loops: CDR1 LGHDT, CDR2 YNNKEL (reference sequence). The CDR3 region is CASSRGGRETRNEQYF. CDR3 coding DNA: TGTGCCAGCAGCCGGGGAGGGCGGGAGACTCGGAACGAGCAGTACTTC.

This clonotype showed up many times. This chain joins TRBV20-1 and TRBJ2-1; 8 bases align to TRBD2. The CDR3 totals 12 residues. The V segment lost 5 bases and the J segment 8 bases; nucleotides outside the gene matches: 5. Germline V gene lookup returns CDR1 DFQATT and CDR2 SNEGSKA (reference sequence). CDR3 in amino acids: CSAAAAGDEQFF. In nucleotides, the CDR3 is TGCAGTGCTGCGGCAGCGGGGGATGAGCAGTTCTTC.

This clonotype was seen only a few times. The V and J genes are TRBV7-3 and TRBJ2-1, with TRBD2 matching 9 bases. CDR1 SGHTA and CDR2 FQGTGA come from the germline V gene. The CDR3 contains 15 residues. The V segment lost 4 bases and the J segment 5 bases; nucleotides outside the gene matches: 6. The CDR3 DNA sequence: TGTGCCAGCAGCTCGAGACTAGCGGAAAACAATGAGCAGTTCTTC. Its protein is CASSSRLAENNEQFF.

The V gene is TRBV9, the J gene TRBJ2-2, with a possible D match to TRBD1 (6 bases). The germline V and J ends were trimmed by 0 bases and 3 bases, with 9 bases remaining between them. This CDR3 is built from 15 residues. Germline V gene sequence: CDR1 SGDLS, CDR2 YYNGEE. The chain's CDR3 is CASSVVGQDTGELFF. The DNA of the CDR3 is TGTGCCAGCAGCGTAGTGGGACAAGACACCGGGGAGCTGTTTTTT.

The chain combines TRBV20-1 with TRBJ1-2; D not certain. Germline CDR1 is DFQATT and CDR2 is SNEGSKA (reference sequence). CDR3 length equals 12 residues. Trimming left V 4 bases short and J 8 bases short, with 14 bases between. The chain's CDR3 is CSATQATAGYTF. The CDR3 DNA is TGCAGTGCTACCCAGGCCACAGCAGGCTACACCTTC.